The TCR beta chain under discussion was sequenced for a study of T-cell memory formation after mild COVID-19. V was pared by 4 bases and J by 2 bases, with 9 bases between. This CDR3 region has 13 residues. Germline V lookup: CDR1 SQVTM, CDR2 ANQGSEA. One entry per CDR3 protein results from TCRdb running MiXCR on the 5' RACE reads. The data show approximately 290,000 distinct CDR3 sequences, 15% seen once. The source of this sequence is a man younger than 35 who had mild COVID-19 (a few samples of this study predate the infection). Cell type and time point are not known. Material for sequencing was PBMCs or a T cell subset sorted from them (not recorded which). The chain links TRBV29-1 to TRBJ1-3; TRBD1 might be the D (6 bases). CDR3 bases: TGCAGCGTTGTGGGGGGCCCTGGAAACACCATATATTTT. It translates to CSVVGGPGNTIYF. Full variable domain (remainder filled in from reference TRBV29-1 and TRBJ1-3): SAVISQKPSRDICQRGTSLTIQCQVDSQVTMMFWYRQQPGQSLTLIATANQGSEATYESGFVIDKFPISRPNLTFSTLTVSNMSPEDSSIYLCSVVGGPGNTIYFGEGSWLTVV.